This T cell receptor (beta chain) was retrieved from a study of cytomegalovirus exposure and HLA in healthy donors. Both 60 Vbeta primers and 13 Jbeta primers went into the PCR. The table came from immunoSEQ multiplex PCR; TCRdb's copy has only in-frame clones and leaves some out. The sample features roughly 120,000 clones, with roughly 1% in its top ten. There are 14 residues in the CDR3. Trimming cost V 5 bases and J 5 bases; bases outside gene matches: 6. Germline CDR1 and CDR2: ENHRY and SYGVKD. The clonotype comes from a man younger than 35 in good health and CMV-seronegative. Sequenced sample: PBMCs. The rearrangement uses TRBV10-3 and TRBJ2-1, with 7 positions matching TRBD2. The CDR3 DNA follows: TGTGCCATCAGTAATCTAGCGGAGGACAATGAGCAGTTCTTC. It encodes CAISNLAEDNEQFF.